This T cell receptor beta chain appears in the sequencing data of a study of shared clonotypes between healthy human individuals. On the study more broadly: CD4 naive and CD4 memory each took three plates per donor, while CD8 naive took two and CD8 memory one.

Only Caucasian adults living in Nashville, Tennessee made up the donor group. The V and J ends lost 3 bases and 6 bases, in that order; junction bases with no gene match: 10. Germline V CDR1 and CDR2: SGHRS, YFSETQ. The CDR3 totals 15 residues. As for this clone: Its antigen is unidentified.

Study results and caveats: Non-shared clonotypes showed lower generation probabilities than clonotypes common to all four donors.

Data came from immunoSEQ multiplex PCR; TCRdb stores just in-frame clones and leaves some out. Of more than 1.2 million clones in the sample, 98% to 99% were seen once. Sequenced: naive CD4+ T cells sorted from blood. Subset of the sample: CD45RA+ positively selected. The chain combines TRBV5-1 with TRBJ1-1; TRBD1 agrees at 8 bases. The sequence was collected from a young man in good health. CDR3 in amino acids: CASSSTSDRAAEAFF. The CDR3, as DNA: TGCGCCAGCAGCTCTACCTCGGACAGGGCGGCTGAAGCTTTCTTT.